This T cell receptor beta chain was found in a study of breast tumors, draining lymph nodes, adjacent tissues. Study observations and caveats: The lymph node origin of tumor T cells was framed as consistent with a hypothesis, not demonstrated.

This clonotype was seen at least ten times. The antigen is not known. TCRdb used MiXCR to reprocess the multiplex PCR reads, holding one entry per CDR3 protein. The sample has some 100,000 distinct CDR3 sequences; about 20% are singletons. Breast cancer patients provided tissue from their axillary draining lymph nodes. Germline CDR1 and CDR2: ENHRY and SYGVKD. Trimming at V came to 0 bases and at J to 0 bases, leaving 2 bases not matched to a gene. The CDR3 is 16 residues long. The sequencing sample was made of axillary lymph node tissue. The origin of this receptor is a female donor with breast cancer. Some clones in this sample may be carry-over from other donors' samples. The chain uses TRBV10-3 and TRBJ1-3, with 7 nucleotides matching TRBD1. The CDR3 sequence: CAISESAGGSGNTIYF. CDR3 DNA sequence: TGTGCCATCAGTGAGTCGGCAGGGGGCTCTGGAAACACCATATATTTT.